The sequence of this T cell receptor beta chain was determined in a study of blood T cell repertoires in COVID-19. Whole-study context: The analysed material was cDNA or gDNA that came from T cells, B-cell-depleted T cells, or PBMCs.

The repertoire was sequenced with immunoSEQ multiplex PCR; TCRdb's copy has only in-frame clones and lacks some. The table lists 55,000 to 70,000 clones, nearly 90% of them singletons, with roughly 3.6% in the top ten. Followed over time, Seattle patients had been enrolled while infection was active. There are 13 residues in the CDR3. V was shortened by 5 bases and J by 0 bases, with 8 bases between the two germline ends. The V gene's germline CDR1 is MNHEY and CDR2 SVGAGI. The receptor comes from a woman aged 45-60 years with COVID-19, enrolled during active disease. The sequenced sample was peripheral blood. The rearrangement links TRBV6-5 to TRBJ2-7; D is possibly TRBD2 (5 bases). The CDR3 DNA is TGTGCCAGCAGTCGGGGTTCCTCCTACGAGCAGTACTTC. It encodes CASSRGSSYEQYF.